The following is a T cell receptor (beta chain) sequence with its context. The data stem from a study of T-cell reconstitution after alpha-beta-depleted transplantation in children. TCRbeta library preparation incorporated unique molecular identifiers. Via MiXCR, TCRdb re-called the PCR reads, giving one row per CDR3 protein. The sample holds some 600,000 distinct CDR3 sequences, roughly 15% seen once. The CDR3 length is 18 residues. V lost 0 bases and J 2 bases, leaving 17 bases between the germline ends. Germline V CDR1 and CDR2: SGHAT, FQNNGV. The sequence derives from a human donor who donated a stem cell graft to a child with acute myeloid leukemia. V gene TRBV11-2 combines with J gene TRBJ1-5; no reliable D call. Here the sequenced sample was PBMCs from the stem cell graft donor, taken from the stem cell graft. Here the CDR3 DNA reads TGTGCCAGCAGCTTAGACAGGCAGGTACTTGTACGCAATCAGCCCCAGCATTTT. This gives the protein CASSLDRQVLVRNQPQHF.